The T cell receptor beta chain under discussion was sequenced for a study of T-cell reconstitution after alpha-beta-depleted transplantation in children. The table lists this clonotype with a few counts. Library preparation (for TCRbeta) was performed with unique molecular identifiers. In TCRdb, the PCR reads were re-called with MiXCR into one record per CDR3 protein. This table has approximately 520,000 distinct CDR3 sequences, approximately 29% appearing once. This receptor was identified in a human donor who donated a stem cell graft to a child with aplastic anemia. The source was PBMCs from the stem cell graft donor, collected from the stem cell graft.

The CDR3 sequence: CASSLESGRDIQYF. The DNA of the CDR3 is TGCGCCAGCAGCCTAGAGTCCGGTCGGGACATTCAGTACTTC. The chain recombines TRBV4-3 with TRBJ2-4, with unresolved D. The germline gives CDR1 LGHNA, CDR2 YSLEER. There are 14 residues in the CDR3. V lost 4 bases and J 8 bases, leaving 15 bases between the germline ends.